These T cell receptor beta chains were read from a single sample in a study of response to subunit inactivated influenza vaccine. MiXCR, run by TCRdb on the RT-PCR reads, gives a single entry per CDR3 protein. The sample has 600,000 to 700,000 distinct CDR3 sequences; 14% are singletons. The sample was PBMCs from blood, taken about 14 days before vaccination. Receptors originate from a man aged 50 to 60 who received an inactivated influenza vaccine. The conserved cysteine and the conserved F or W are not part of the CDR3 here. Each record gives: D gene, V gene, CDR3 protein. A D gene is named only where the DNA matches it firmly.

D: .
V: TRBV6-5
CDR3: ASRNSRNTIY

D: .
V: TRBV7-9
CDR3: ASSFGHPSYNEQF

D: TRBD1
V: TRBV25-1
CDR3: ASRRGQGRTEAF

D: .
V: TRBV29-1
CDR3: SVEELGAGTDTQY

D: .
V: TRBV7-6
CDR3: ASSPGWGKSTDTQY

D: .
V: TRBV4-2
CDR3: ASSQELGSREQY

D: .
V: TRBV28
CDR3: ASSLVGASYEQY

D: .
V: TRBV25-1
CDR3: ASSDSVTSYEQY

D: TRBD2
V: TRBV20-1
CDR3: SAQRGGSTDTQY

D: .
V: TRBV20-1
CDR3: SADRQSETQY

D: .
V: TRBV24-1
CDR3: ATSDSRRVTEAF

D: .
V: TRBV20-1
CDR3: SATTDTQY

D: .
V: TRBV6-1
CDR3: ASSPRGGAMSNQPQH

D: TRBD2
V: TRBV7-9
CDR3: ASSTRAGVTYNEQF

D: TRBD1
V: TRBV28
CDR3: ASRFRQGGLVYYEQY

D: .
V: TRBV12-3/TRBV12-4
CDR3: ASSLYPDTSYEQY

D: TRBD2
V: TRBV6-5
CDR3: ASSYASGFNLVNEQF

D: TRBD2
V: TRBV20-1
CDR3: SPGGDSGETQY

D: .
V: TRBV3-1
CDR3: ASSQSRGTEAF

D: .
V: TRBV3-1
CDR3: ASSQDQGNNSPLH

D: .
V: TRBV28
CDR3: ASSLWGRETQH

D: TRBD1
V: TRBV12-3/TRBV12-4
CDR3: ASSLRTGSYT

D: .
V: TRBV28
CDR3: ASSRGAISYNEQF

D: .
V: TRBV18
CDR3: ASSPLSGNSYEQY

D: TRBD2
V: TRBV9
CDR3: ASSVMAGGYQETQY

D: TRBD1
V: TRBV24-1
CDR3: ATSETGTGVGTQY

D: .
V: TRBV27
CDR3: ASSEDHTDNQPQH

D: .
V: TRBV5-6
CDR3: ASRSRGNTEAF

D: .
V: TRBV5-1
CDR3: ASSLPGNRYNEQF

D: TRBD2
V: TRBV6-2/TRBV6-3
CDR3: ASSYVLAGNPKEQY

D: .
V: TRBV5-5
CDR3: ASSLEGQGGSPLH

D: TRBD2
V: TRBV20-1
CDR3: SATGLAGANYNEQF

D: .
V: TRBV5-1
CDR3: ASTRPPLH

D: TRBD2
V: TRBV7-2
CDR3: ASSRGLARNNEQF

D: .
V: TRBV20-1
CDR3: SARDLRTELYEQY

D: .
V: TRBV29-1
CDR3: SDAPGASFEQY

D: TRBD1
V: TRBV5-1
CDR3: ASSLARTGQETQY

D: .
V: TRBV5-5
CDR3: ASSRAVATQNTGELF

D: .
V: TRBV27
CDR3: ASSSARVSGNEKLF

D: TRBD1
V: TRBV4-1
CDR3: ASSPLGDRGSPLH

D: .
V: TRBV20-1
CDR3: SAPTRYEQY